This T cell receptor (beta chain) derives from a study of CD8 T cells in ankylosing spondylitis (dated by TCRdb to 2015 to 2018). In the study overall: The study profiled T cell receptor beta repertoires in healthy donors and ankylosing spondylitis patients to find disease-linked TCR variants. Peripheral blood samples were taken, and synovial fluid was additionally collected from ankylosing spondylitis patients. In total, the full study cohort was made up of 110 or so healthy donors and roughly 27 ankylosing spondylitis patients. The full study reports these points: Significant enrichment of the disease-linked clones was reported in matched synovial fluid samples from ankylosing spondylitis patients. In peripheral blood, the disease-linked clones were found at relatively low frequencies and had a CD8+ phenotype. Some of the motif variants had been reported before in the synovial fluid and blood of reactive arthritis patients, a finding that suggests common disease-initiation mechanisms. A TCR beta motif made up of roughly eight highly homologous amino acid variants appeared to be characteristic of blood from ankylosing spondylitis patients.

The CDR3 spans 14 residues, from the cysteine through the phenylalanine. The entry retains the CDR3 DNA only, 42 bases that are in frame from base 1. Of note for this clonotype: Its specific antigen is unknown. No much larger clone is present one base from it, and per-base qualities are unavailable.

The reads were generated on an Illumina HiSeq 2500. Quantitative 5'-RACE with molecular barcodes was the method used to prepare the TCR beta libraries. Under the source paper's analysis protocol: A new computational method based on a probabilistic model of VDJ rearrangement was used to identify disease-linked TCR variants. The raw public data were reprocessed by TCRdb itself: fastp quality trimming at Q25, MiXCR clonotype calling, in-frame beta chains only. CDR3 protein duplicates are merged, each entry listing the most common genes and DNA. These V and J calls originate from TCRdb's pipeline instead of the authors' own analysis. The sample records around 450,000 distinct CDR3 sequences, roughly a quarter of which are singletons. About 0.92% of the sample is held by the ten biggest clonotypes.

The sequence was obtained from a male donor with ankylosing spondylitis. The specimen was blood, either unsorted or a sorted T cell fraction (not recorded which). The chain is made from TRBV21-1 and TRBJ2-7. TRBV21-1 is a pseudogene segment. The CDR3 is CASSKARGAHEQYF. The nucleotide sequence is TGTGCCAGCAGCAAAGCGCGAGGGGCCCACGAGCAGTACTTC.